Below are 9 T cell receptor beta chains sequenced from a single sample in a study of identical twins. MiXCR was run by TCRdb on the 5' RACE reads, yielding one entry per CDR3 protein. The repertoire consists of fewer than 900,000 distinct CDR3 sequences, with around a sixth occurring once and the leading ten covering around 14%. These data also formed part of another study, on T cells expressing NK-cell markers.

Material for sequencing was PBMCs. The source of these receptors is a woman aged 18-29 years in good health.

V and J are TRBV2 and TRBJ2-7; D is possibly TRBD1 (5 bases). Germline assignment: CDR1 SNHLY and CDR2 FYNNEI. This CDR3 is built from 13 residues. Trimming stripped 6 bases from V and 2 bases from J, with 11 bases between. The CDR3 here is CASRSDRPYEQYF. The CDR3 DNA follows: TGTGCCAGCAGAAGCGACAGACCCTACGAGCAGTACTTC. The variable domain in full, with the rest retrieved from reference TRBV2 and TRBJ2-7, is EPEVTQTPSHQVTQMGQEVILRCVPISNHLYFYWYRQILGQKVEFLVSFYNNEISEKSEIFDDQFSVERPDGSNFTLKIRSTKLEDSAMYFCASRSDRPYEQYFGPGTRLTVT.

The chain recombines TRBV12-3 or TRBV12-4 with TRBJ2-5, with 9 nucleotides matching TRBD2. J gave up 3 bases and V 4 bases, and 3 bases lay outside the gene matches. There are 14 residues in the CDR3. CDR3 bases: TGTGCCAGCAGTTGGGGCGGGAGGGAAGAGACCCAGTACTTC. It yields the protein CASSWGGREETQYF.

This clonotype was counted a few times. This chain links TRBV7-2 with TRBJ1-2; unclear D gene. This CDR3 region has 16 residues. Looked up from germline, CDR1 is SGHTA and CDR2 is FQGNSA. V lost 7 bases, J lost 7 bases, and 25 bases lay in between. The CDR3 region is CASTGIRGSRLGGYTF. The CDR3, as DNA: TGTGCCAGCACCGGCATCCGAGGGTCTCGACTAGGTGGCTACACCTTC.

This clonotype was found a few times. The chain recombines TRBV2 with TRBJ1-6; perhaps TRBD1 as D (5 bases). V lost 2 bases and J 19 bases, leaving 12 bases between the germline ends. Germline lookup yields CDR1 SNHLY and CDR2 FYNNEI. CDR3 length: 11 amino acids. The CDR3 here is CASSEFLGEHF. The CDR3 DNA reads as TGTGCCAGCAGTGAATTTCTGGGGGAACACTTT. The whole variable domain, remainder taken from reference TRBV2 and TRBJ1-6, is EPEVTQTPSHQVTQMGQEVILRCVPISNHLYFYWYRQILGQKVEFLVSFYNNEISEKSEIFDDQFSVERPDGSNFTLKIRSTKLEDSAMYFCASSEFLGEHFGNGTRLTVT.

Many counts were recorded for this clonotype. The V and J genes are TRBV15 and TRBJ2-7; no reliable D call. From germline, CDR1 is LNHNV and CDR2 YYDKDF (reference sequence). The CDR3 totals 13 residues. V lost 2 bases to trimming and J lost 2 bases, with 7 bases between them. The CDR3 coding sequence is TGTGCCACCAGCAGAACAGCGACCTACGAGCAGTACTTC. Its translation: CATSRTATYEQYF.

J is TRBJ2-7 and V is TRBV5-1; possibly TRBD2 for D (7 bases). Trimming took 0 bases from V and 6 from J, leaving 13 bases between them. Germline V gene sequence: CDR1 SGHRS, CDR2 YFSETQ. The CDR3 is 14 residues long. CDR3: CASSLAEGGREQYF. As DNA, the CDR3 is TGCGCCAGCAGCTTGGCCGAGGGGGGGCGCGAGCAGTACTTC.

The chain uses TRBV18 and TRBJ2-7; 10 nucleotides agree with TRBD1. The CDR3 sequence is 17 residues long. Germline V gene lookup returns CDR1 KGHSH and CDR2 LQKENI. With 3 bases clipped from V and 2 bases from J, the junction kept 10 bases outside the gene matches. DNA for the CDR3: TGTGCCAGCTCACCGGACCCCGGGACAGGGGCCCCCTACGAGCAGTACTTC. Its protein is CASSPDPGTGAPYEQYF.

The chain recombines TRBV20-1 with TRBJ1-1; D unresolved. The CDR3 loop spans 13 amino acids. Deletions cut 0 bases from V and 7 bases from J, with 12 bases between. Germline CDR1 is DFQATT and CDR2 is SNEGSKA (reference sequence). The chain's CDR3 is CSARDRGGFEAFF. The CDR3 coding sequence is TGCAGTGCTAGAGACCGTGGTGGATTTGAAGCTTTCTTT.

The chain links TRBV20-1 to TRBJ2-1; D is uncertain. Trimming left V 0 bases short and J 5 bases short, with 20 bases between. The length of the CDR3 is 17 residues. Germline loops: CDR1 DFQATT, CDR2 SNEGSKA (reference sequence). CDR3 residues: CSARDNPPWRSNNEQFF. The CDR3 DNA follows: TGCAGTGCTAGAGATAACCCCCCGTGGCGGTCGAACAATGAGCAGTTCTTC.